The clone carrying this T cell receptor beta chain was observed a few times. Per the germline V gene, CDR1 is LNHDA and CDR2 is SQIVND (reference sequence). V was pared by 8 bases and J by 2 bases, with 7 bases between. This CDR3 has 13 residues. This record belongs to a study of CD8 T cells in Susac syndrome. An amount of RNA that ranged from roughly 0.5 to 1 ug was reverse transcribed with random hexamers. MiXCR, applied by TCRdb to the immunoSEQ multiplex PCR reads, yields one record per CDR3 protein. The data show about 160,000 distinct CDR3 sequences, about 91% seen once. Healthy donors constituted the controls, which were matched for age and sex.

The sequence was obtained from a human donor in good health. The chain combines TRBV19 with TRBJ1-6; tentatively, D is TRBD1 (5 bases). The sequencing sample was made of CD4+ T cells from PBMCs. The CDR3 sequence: CASRGTYNSPLHF. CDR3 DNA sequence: TGTGCCAGTCGGGGGACCTATAATTCACCCCTCCACTTT.